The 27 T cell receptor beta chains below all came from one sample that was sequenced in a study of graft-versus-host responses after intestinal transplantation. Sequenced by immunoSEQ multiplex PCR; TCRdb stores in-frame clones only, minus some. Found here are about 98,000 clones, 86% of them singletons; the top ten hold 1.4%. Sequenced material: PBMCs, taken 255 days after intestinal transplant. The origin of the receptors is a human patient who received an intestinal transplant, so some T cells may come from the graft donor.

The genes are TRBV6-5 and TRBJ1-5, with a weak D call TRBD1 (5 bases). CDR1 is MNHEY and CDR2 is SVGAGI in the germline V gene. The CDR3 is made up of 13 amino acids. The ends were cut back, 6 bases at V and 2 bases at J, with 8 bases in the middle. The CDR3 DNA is TGTGCCAGCAGATCCAGGGGCAATCAGCCCCAGCATTTT. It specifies CASRSRGNQPQHF.

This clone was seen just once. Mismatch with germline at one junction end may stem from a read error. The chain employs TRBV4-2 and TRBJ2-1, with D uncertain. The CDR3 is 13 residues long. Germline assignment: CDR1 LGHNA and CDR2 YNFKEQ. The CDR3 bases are TGTGCCAGCAGCCAAGACTCCCCAGACCCTAGTGTCTTC. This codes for CASSQDSPDPSVF.

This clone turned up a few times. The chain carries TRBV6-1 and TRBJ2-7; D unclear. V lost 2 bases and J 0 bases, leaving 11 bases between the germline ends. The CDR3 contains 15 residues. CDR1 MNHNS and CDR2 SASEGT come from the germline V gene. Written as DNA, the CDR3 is TGTGCCAGCAGTGAACTAGGATTGAGCTCCTACGAGCAGTACTTC. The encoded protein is CASSELGLSSYEQYF.

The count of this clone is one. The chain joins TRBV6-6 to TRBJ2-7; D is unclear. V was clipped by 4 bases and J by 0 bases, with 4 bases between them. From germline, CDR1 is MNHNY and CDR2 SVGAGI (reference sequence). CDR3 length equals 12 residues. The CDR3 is CASSSSSYEQYF. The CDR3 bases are TGTGCCAGCAGTTCAAGCTCCTACGAGCAGTACTTC.

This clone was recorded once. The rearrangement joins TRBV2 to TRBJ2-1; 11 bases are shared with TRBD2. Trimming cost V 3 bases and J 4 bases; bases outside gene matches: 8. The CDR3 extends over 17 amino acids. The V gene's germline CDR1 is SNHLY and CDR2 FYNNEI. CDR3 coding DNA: TGTGCCAGCAGTGAGTCGGTAACTAGCGGGGGATACAATGAGCAGTTCTTC. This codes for CASSESVTSGGYNEQFF.

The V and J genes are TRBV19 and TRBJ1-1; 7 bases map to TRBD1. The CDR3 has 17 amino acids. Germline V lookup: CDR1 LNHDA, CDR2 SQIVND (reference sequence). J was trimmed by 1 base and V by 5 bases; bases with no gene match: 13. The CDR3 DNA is TGTGCCAGTAGTGAAAGTTTGGGGTGGGACAGGAACACTGAAGCTTTCTTT. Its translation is CASSESLGWDRNTEAFF.

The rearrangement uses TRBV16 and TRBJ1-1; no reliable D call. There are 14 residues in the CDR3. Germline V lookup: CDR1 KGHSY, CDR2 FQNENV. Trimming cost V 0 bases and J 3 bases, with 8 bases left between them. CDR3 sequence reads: CASSQSIGYTEAFF. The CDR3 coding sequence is TGTGCCAGCAGCCAATCGATCGGATACACTGAAGCTTTCTTT.

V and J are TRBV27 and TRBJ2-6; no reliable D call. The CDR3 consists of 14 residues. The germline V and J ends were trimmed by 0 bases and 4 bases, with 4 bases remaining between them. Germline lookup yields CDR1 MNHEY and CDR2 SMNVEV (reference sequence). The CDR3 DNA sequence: TGTGCCAGCAGTTTATCGCGAGGGGCCAACGTCCTGACTTTC. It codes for CASSLSRGANVLTF.

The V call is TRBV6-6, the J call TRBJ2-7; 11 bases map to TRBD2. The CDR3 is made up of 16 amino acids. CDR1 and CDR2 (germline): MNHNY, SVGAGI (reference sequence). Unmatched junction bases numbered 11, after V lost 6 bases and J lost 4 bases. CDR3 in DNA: TGTGCCAGCAGGGTTCGGTCGGGACTAGCGGATTACGAGCAGTACTTC. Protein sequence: CASRVRSGLADYEQYF.

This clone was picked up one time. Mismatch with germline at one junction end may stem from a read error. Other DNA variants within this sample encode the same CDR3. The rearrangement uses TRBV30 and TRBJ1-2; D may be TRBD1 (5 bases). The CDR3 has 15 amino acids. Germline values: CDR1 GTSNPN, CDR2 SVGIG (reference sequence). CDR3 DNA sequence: TGCGCCTGGAGCAGGGTCCCTATTTCTAACTATGGCTACACCTTC. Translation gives CAWSRVPISNYGYTF. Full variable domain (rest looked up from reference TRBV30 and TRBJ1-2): SQTIHQWPATLVQPVGSPLSLECTVEGTSNPNLYWYRQAAGRGLQLLFYSVGIGQISSEVPQNLSASRPQDRQFILSSKKLLLSDSGFYLCAWSRVPISNYGYTFGSGTRLTVV.

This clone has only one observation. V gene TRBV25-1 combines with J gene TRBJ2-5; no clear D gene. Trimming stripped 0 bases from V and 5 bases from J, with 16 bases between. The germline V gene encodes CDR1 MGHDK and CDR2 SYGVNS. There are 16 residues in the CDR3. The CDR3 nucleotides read TGTGCCAGCAGTGAATACGGACCCTCATTGGGTGAGACCCAGTACTTC. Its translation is CASSEYGPSLGETQYF.

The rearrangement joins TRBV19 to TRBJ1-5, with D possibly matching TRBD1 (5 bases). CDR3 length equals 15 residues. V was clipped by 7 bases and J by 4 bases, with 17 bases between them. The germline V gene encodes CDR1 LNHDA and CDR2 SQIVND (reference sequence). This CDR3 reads CASNPWGQGNQPQHF. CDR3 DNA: TGTGCCAGTAATCCATGGGGCCAGGGAAATCAGCCCCAGCATTTT.

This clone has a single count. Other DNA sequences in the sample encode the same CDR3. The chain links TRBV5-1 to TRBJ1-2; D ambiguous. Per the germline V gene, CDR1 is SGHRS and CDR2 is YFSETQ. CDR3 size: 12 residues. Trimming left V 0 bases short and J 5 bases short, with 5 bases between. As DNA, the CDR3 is TGCGCCAGCAGCTTGGACGGTTATGGCTACACCTTC. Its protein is CASSLDGYGYTF.

DNA for the CDR3: TGTGCCAGCAGCCAAGATACCGGGGGGGGCAATGCGGAAGCTTTCTTT. Protein: CASSQDTGGGNAEAFF. The V gene is TRBV4-2, the J gene TRBJ1-1; perhaps TRBD1 as D (6 bases). This CDR3 spans 16 amino acids. Deletions cut 0 bases from V and 8 bases from J, with 19 bases between. Per germline, CDR1 LGHNA and CDR2 YNFKEQ.

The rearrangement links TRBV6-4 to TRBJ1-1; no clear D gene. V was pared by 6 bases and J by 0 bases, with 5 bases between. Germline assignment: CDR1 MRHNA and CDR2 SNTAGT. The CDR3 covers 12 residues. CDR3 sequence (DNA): TGTGCCAGCAGGGACCTGAACACTGAAGCTTTCTTT. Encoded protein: CASRDLNTEAFF.

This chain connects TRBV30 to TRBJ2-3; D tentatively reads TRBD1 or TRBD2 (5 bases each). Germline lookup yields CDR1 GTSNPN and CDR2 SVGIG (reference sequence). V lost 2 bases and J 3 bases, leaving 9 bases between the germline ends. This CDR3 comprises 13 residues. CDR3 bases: TGTGCCTGGAGTATGGGGGATACAGATACGCAGTATTTT. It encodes CAWSMGDTDTQYF.

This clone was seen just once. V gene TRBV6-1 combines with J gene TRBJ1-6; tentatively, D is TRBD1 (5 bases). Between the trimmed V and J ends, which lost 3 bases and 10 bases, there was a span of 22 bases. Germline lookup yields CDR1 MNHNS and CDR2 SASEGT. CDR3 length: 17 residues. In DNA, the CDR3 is TGTGCCAGCAGTGATCCGTCCGGGGCCGCCTCCAGATCACCCCTCCACTTT. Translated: CASSDPSGAASRSPLHF.

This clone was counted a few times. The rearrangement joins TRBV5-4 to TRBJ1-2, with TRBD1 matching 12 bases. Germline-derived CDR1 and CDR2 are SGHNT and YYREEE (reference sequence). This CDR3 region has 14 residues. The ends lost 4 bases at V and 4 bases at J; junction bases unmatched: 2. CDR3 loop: CASSPGQGAYGYTF. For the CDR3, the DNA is TGTGCCAGCAGCCCGGGACAGGGGGCCTATGGCTACACCTTC.

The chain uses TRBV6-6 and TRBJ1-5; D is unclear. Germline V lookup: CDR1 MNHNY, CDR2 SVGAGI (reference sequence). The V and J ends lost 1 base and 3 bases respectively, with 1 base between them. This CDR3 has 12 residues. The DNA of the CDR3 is TGTGCCAGCAGTTACTTCAATCAGCCCCAGCATTTT. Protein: CASSYFNQPQHF.

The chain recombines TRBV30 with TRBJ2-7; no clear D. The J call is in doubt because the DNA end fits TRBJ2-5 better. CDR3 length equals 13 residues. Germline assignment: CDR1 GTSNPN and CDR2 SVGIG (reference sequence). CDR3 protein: CAWSVLAQETQYF. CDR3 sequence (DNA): TGTGCCTGGAGTGTACTCGCCCAAGAGACCCAGTACTTC.

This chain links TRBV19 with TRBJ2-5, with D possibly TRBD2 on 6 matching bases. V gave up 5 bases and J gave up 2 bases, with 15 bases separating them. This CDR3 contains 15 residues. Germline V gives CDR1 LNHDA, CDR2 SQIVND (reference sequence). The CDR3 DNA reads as TGTGCCAGTAGTCTCGTTTGGGCGGGGCAAGAGACCCAGTACTTC. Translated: CASSLVWAGQETQYF.

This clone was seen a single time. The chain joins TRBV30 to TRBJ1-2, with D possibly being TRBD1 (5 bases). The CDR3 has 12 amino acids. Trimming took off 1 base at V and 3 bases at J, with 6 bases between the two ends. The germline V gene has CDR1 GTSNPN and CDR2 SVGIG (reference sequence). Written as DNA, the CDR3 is TGTGCCTGGAGTGGACAGTACTATGGCTACACCTTC. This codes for CAWSGQYYGYTF.

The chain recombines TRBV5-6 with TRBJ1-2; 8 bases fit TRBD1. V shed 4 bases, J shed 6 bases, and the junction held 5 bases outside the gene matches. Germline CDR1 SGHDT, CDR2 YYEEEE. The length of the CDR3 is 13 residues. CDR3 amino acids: CASSPGQDHGYTF. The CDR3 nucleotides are TGTGCCAGCAGCCCGGGACAGGATCATGGCTACACCTTC.

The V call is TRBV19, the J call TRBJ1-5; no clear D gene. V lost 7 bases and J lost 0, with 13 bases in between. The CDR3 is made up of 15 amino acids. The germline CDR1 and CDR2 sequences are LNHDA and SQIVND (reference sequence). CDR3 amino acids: CASTNDGYSNQPQHF. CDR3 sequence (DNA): TGTGCCAGTACGAACGACGGTTATAGCAATCAGCCCCAGCATTTT.

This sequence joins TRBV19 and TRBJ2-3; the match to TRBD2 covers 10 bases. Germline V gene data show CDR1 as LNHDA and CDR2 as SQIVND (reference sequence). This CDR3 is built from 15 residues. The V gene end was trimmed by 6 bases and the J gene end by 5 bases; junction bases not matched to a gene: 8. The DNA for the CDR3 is TGTGCCAGTAGGGGGACTAGCGTTCCGGGAGATACGCAGTATTTT. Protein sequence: CASRGTSVPGDTQYF.

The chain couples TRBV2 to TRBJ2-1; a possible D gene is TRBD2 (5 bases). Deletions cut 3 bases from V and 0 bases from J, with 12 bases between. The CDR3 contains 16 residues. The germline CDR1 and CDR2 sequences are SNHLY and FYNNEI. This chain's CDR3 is CASSEYVASSYNEQFF. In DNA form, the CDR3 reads TGTGCCAGCAGTGAGTATGTAGCGAGCTCCTACAATGAGCAGTTCTTC.

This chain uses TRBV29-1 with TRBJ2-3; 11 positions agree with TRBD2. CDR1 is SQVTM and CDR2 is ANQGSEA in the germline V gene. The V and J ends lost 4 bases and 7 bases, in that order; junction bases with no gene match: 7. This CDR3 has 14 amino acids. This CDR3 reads CSVGLAGPANTQYF. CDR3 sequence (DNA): TGCAGCGTTGGACTAGCGGGACCGGCCAATACGCAGTATTTT.